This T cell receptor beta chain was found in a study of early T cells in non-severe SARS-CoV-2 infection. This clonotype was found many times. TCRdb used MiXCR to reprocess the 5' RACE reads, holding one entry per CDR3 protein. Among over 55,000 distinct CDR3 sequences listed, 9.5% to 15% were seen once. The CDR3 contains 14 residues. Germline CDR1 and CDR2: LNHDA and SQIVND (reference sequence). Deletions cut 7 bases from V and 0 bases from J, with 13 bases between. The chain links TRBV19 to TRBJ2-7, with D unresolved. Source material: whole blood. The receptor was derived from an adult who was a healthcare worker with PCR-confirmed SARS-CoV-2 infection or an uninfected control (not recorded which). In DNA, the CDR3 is TGTGCCAGTACCTTTTCCGCCAACTCCTACGAGCAGTACTTC. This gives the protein CASTFSANSYEQYF.